This entry is about one T cell receptor (beta chain). Its specificity is not known. This specimen comes from a study of shared clonotypes between healthy human individuals. Broader study findings: The study generally estimated greater richness for naive than memory subsets.

Generated by immunoSEQ multiplex PCR, the TCRdb table keeps only in-frame clones and is missing some. This sample has some 580,000 clones; nearly 98% occur once, and the top ten carry more than 0.3%. The naive CD8 subset, CD45RO-negative cells positively selected for CCR7, excluded terminally differentiated effector memory CD45RA+ cells. The donor cohort consisted entirely of Caucasian adults residing in Nashville, Tennessee. Germline V CDR1 and CDR2: SGHKS, YYEKEE (reference sequence). The CDR3 has 16 amino acids. The germline V and J ends were trimmed by 0 bases and 2 bases, with 12 bases remaining between them.

The chain combines TRBV5-5 with TRBJ2-1, with D possibly TRBD1 on 6 matching bases. Sequenced material: naive CD8+ T cells sorted from blood. This clonotype was obtained from a man younger than 40 in good health. CDR3 DNA sequence: TGTGCCAGCAGCTTGGTCCCGGACAGAACCTACAATGAGCAGTTCTTC. Protein product: CASSLVPDRTYNEQFF. The whole variable domain, remainder taken from reference TRBV5-5 and TRBJ2-1, is DAGVTQSPTHLIKTRGQQVTLRCSPISGHKSVSWYQQVLGQGPQFIFQYYEKEERGRGNFPDRFSARQFPNYSSELNVNALLLGDSALYLCASSLVPDRTYNEQFFGPGTRLTVL.